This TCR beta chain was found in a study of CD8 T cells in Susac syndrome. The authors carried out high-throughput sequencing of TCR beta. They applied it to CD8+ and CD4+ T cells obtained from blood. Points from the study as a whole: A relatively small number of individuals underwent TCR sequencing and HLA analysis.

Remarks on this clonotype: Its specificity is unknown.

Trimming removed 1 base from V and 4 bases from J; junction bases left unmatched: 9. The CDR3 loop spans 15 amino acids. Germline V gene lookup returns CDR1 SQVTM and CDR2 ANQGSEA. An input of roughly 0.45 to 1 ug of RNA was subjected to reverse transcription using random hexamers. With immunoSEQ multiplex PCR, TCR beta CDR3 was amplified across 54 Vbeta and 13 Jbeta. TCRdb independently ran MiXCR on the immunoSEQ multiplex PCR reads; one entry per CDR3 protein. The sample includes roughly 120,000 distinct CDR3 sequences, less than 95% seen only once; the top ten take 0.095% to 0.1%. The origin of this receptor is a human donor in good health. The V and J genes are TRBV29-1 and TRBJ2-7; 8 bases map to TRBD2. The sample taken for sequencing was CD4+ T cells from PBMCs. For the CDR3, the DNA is TGCAGCGTTGAAGGGGCAGCGGGAGAATCGTACGAGCAGTACTTC. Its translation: CSVEGAAGESYEQYF.